A selection of T cell receptor beta chains follows, all from one sample in a study of blood T cell repertoires in COVID-19. Data came from immunoSEQ multiplex PCR; TCRdb stores just in-frame clones and leaves some out. The sample lists over 300,000 clones, roughly 85% seen once, with around 2.2% in the top ten. Sample: PBMCs or T cells enriched from blood (not recorded which). These receptors came from a man under 40 who had recovered from COVID-19. Both conserved end residues are part of each CDR3. D genes are given only for firm matches.

>TRBV11-2|-|TRBJ2-5
TGTGCCAGCAGCTCCGGTTCTCTAGAGACCCAGTACTTC
CASSSGSLETQYF
>TRBV9|-|TRBJ1-4
TGTGCCAGCACCCCTTCCGGGACACCAAATGAAAAACTGTTTTTT
CASTPSGTPNEKLFF
>TRBV10-3|-|TRBJ1-5
TGTGCCATCTCTAACAGAAATCAGCCCCAGCATTTT
CAISNRNQPQHF
>TRBV9|TRBD2|TRBJ2-3
TGTGCCAGCAGTGTTAGCGGGGGAGGTGCAGATACGCAGTATTTT
CASSVSGGGADTQYF
>TRBV7-9|-|TRBJ1-1
TGTGCCAGCGTCGATGAAGCCACTGAAGCTTTCTTT
CASVDEATEAFF
>TRBV27|-|TRBJ2-5
TGTGCCAGCAAAACACAGGGTGGAGAGACCCAGTACTTC
CASKTQGGETQYF
>TRBV7-9|-|TRBJ1-4
TGTGCCAGCAGCTTCCTCGCGGTGTTTGATGAAAAACTGTTTTTT
CASSFLAVFDEKLFF
>TRBV6-1|TRBD1|TRBJ1-1
TGTGCCAGCAGTGAAAAGTGGACAGGGAACACTGAAGCTTTCTTT
CASSEKWTGNTEAFF
>TRBV6-5|-|TRBJ1-1
TGTGCCAGCAGTCTCGACCGGGGGAACACTGAAGCTTTCTTT
CASSLDRGNTEAFF
>TRBV27|-|TRBJ2-1
TGTGCCAGCAGTCAAGACAGCTCCTACAATGAGCAGTTCTTC
CASSQDSSYNEQFF
>TRBV7-3|-|TRBJ1-2
TGTGCCAGCAGTTCCGACGGGGGTAACTATGGCTACACCTTC
CASSSDGGNYGYTF
>TRBV2|-|TRBJ1-2
TGTGCCAGCAGGGAAGGGACGGGGGTAAACTATGGCTACACCTTC
CASREGTGVNYGYTF
>TRBV5-1|TRBD1|TRBJ1-2
TGCGCCAGCAGCTTGGGCGGGACAGGGGCCGCCTGGGGCTACACCTTC
CASSLGGTGAAWGYTF
>TRBV11-2|TRBD1|TRBJ2-2
TGTGCCAGCAGCTTAGCGACAGGGGGGACCGGGGAGCTGTTTTTT
CASSLATGGTGELFF
>TRBV7-8|TRBD1|TRBJ1-1
TGTGCCAGCAGCTTATTTGGGACAGCGAACACTGAAGCTTTCTTT
CASSLFGTANTEAFF
>TRBV10-3|TRBD2|TRBJ2-1
TGTGCCATCAGTGACCCCTCGGGGAGGGGCAATGAGCAGTTCTTC
CAISDPSGRGNEQFF
>TRBV6-6|TRBD1|TRBJ1-5
TGTGCCAGCCTCTCCGGACAGGAACCTAATCAGCCCCAGCATTTT
CASLSGQEPNQPQHF
>TRBV6-5|-|TRBJ2-1
TGTGCCAGCAGCGGACAGTACTCCTACAATGAGCAGTTCTTC
CASSGQYSYNEQFF
>TRBV5-1|-|TRBJ1-1
TGCGCCAGCAGGGAGCCGAACACTGAAGCTTTCTTT
CASREPNTEAFF
>TRBV19|TRBD1|TRBJ1-6
TGTGCCAGTAGTCCCCATAGAGGGACAGGGAAACCACCCCTCCACTTT
CASSPHRGTGKPPLHF